This T cell receptor (beta chain) came from a study of T-cell reconstitution after alpha-beta-depleted transplantation in children. Germline CDR1 is WNHNN and CDR2 is SYGVQD (reference sequence). V lost 1 base, J lost 2 bases, and 9 bases lay in between. This CDR3 comprises 15 residues. Preparing the TCRbeta library involved the use of unique molecular identifiers. TCRdb recomputed calls from the PCR reads with MiXCR, one row per CDR3 protein. The data hold some 220,000 distinct CDR3 sequences, with under 9.5% observed a single time. The sequence derives from a human donor who donated a stem cell graft to a child with acute lymphoblastic leukemia. V and J are TRBV10-1 and TRBJ2-1, with D possibly matching TRBD2 (6 bases). This specimen was PBMCs from the stem cell graft donor, taken from the stem cell graft. The CDR3, as DNA: TGCGCCAGCAGTGAGTGGGGGGAGGCCTACAATGAGCAGTTCTTC. Its translation: CASSEWGEAYNEQFF.